The 13 T cell receptor beta chains in this list originate from one sample, sequenced in a study of blood T cell repertoires in COVID-19. Sequencing was performed with immunoSEQ multiplex PCR; in TCRdb, only in-frame clones are kept and a portion is missing. Of 170,000 or so clones in the sample, more than 75% were seen once. The sequencing input was peripheral blood. The origin of the receptors is a woman younger than 35 who had recovered from COVID-19.

The CDR3 region is CASSIFGDTEAFF. As DNA, the CDR3 is TGTGCCAGTAGTATCTTCGGGGACACTGAAGCTTTCTTT. The chain recombines TRBV19 with TRBJ1-1, with D unresolved. Germline-derived CDR1 and CDR2 are LNHDA and SQIVND (reference sequence). V gave up 3 bases and J gave up 3 bases, with 8 bases separating them. The CDR3 totals 13 residues.

The chain combines TRBV18 with TRBJ1-1; TRBD1 is a possible D gene (5 bases). Deletions cut 6 bases from V and 1 base from J, with 12 bases between. The germline V gene encodes CDR1 KGHSH and CDR2 LQKENI. This CDR3 spans 14 amino acids. This CDR3 is CASSEQVGNTEAFF. DNA of the CDR3: TGTGCCAGCTCGGAACAGGTGGGGAACACTGAAGCTTTCTTT.

The chain combines TRBV5-8 with TRBJ2-3; 11 bases line up with TRBD2. The germline V gene encodes CDR1 SGHTS and CDR2 YDEGEE. This CDR3 has 16 residues. The J segment lost 4 bases and the V segment lost 4 bases, leaving 8 bases of the junction unmatched. CDR3 DNA sequence: TGTGCCAGCAGCCGTAGCGGGAGGGCCAGATCAGATACGCAGTATTTT. As protein: CASSRSGRARSDTQYF.

The genes are TRBV6-4 and TRBJ2-1, with 7 positions matching TRBD2. V shed 2 bases, J shed 2 bases, and the junction held 3 bases outside the gene matches. The CDR3 has 15 residues. Germline-derived CDR1 and CDR2 are MRHNA and SNTAGT. The CDR3: CASSDKAGPYNEQFF. In DNA form, the CDR3 reads TGTGCCAGCAGTGACAAAGCGGGACCCTACAATGAGCAGTTCTTC.

About this clone itself: The sample has other DNA sequences that encode this CDR3 too. V gene TRBV5-1 combines with J gene TRBJ2-2; no clear D gene. The V gene's germline CDR1 is SGHRS and CDR2 YFSETQ. V lost 2 bases and J lost 1, with 6 bases in between. The CDR3 contains 14 residues. The CDR3 here is CASSFSGNTGELFF. The DNA for the CDR3 is TGCGCCAGCAGCTTCTCGGGGAACACCGGGGAGCTGTTTTTT.

This clone was seen a handful of times. This chain uses TRBV11-1 with TRBJ2-1; D is ambiguous. V was cut by 6 bases and J by 5 bases, with 11 bases left in between. Germline assignment: CDR1 SGHAT and CDR2 FQDESV (reference sequence). There are 13 residues in the CDR3. CDR3 loop: CASRPWANNEQFF. CDR3 in DNA: TGTGCCAGCAGGCCGTGGGCTAACAATGAGCAGTTCTTC.

Here the CDR3 DNA reads TGTGCCAGCAGGGAGTTGGGTCCAAAAAATTCACCCCTCCACTTT. It translates to CASRELGPKNSPLHF. The chain is built from TRBV6-6 and TRBJ1-6; D unclear. The V and J ends lost 6 bases and 7 bases respectively, with 16 bases between them. The CDR3 covers 15 residues. CDR1 and CDR2 (germline): MNHNY, SVGAGI (reference sequence).

The chain recombines TRBV19 with TRBJ2-1; D is undetermined. V lost 3 bases and J 10 bases, leaving 13 bases between the germline ends. This CDR3 is built from 13 residues. The germline gives CDR1 LNHDA, CDR2 SQIVND (reference sequence). The CDR3 loop reads CASSIGLTGEQFF. Written as DNA, the CDR3 is TGTGCCAGTAGTATCGGTCTTACCGGGGAGCAGTTCTTC. Looking up the rest from reference TRBV19 and TRBJ2-1 gives the full variable domain: DGGITQSPKYLFRKEGQNVTLSCEQNLNHDAMYWYRQDPGQGLRLIYYSQIVNDFQKGDIAEGYSVSREKKESFPLTVTSAQKNPTAFYLCASSIGLTGEQFFGPGTRLTVL.

This chain links TRBV6-2 or TRBV6-3 with TRBJ1-1, with 7 nucleotides matching TRBD1. Germline loops: CDR1 MNHEY, CDR2 SVGEGT. The CDR3 contains 14 residues. V lost 5 bases to trimming and J lost 4 bases; unmatched junction nucleotides: 7. DNA of the CDR3: TGTGCCAGCAGTCAGGGGGTTATGCGCACTGAAGCTTTCTTT. Protein product: CASSQGVMRTEAFF.

This clone was counted once. The chain recombines TRBV5-6 with TRBJ2-3, with D maybe TRBD2 (5 bases). CDR1 and CDR2 from the germline V gene are SGHDT and YYEEEE. V was cut by 2 bases and J by 2 bases, with 12 bases left in between. The CDR3 is 15 amino acids. The CDR3 region has the DNA TGTGCCAGCAGCTTTTTTGGACTCATCACAGATACGCAGTATTTT. Translation: CASSFFGLITDTQYF.

This clone came up a few times. The J gene is TRBJ2-1, the V gene TRBV9, with 9 positions matching TRBD2. The germline V gene encodes CDR1 SGDLS and CDR2 YYNGEE. The CDR3 consists of 18 residues. V was pared by 0 bases and J by 2 bases, with 9 bases of the junction left unmatched. The CDR3 loop is CASSVDPAGGATYNEQFF. The CDR3 coding sequence is TGTGCCAGCAGCGTAGATCCAGCGGGGGGCGCCACCTACAATGAGCAGTTCTTC. Full variable domain (remainder filled in from reference TRBV9 and TRBJ2-1): DSGVTQTPKHLITATGQRVTLRCSPRSGDLSVYWYQQSLDQGLQFLIQYYNGEERAKGNILERFSAQQFPDLHSELNLSSLELGDSALYFCASSVDPAGGATYNEQFFGPGTRLTVL.

This chain links TRBV19 with TRBJ1-5; D unresolved. This CDR3 has 13 residues. Germline assignment: CDR1 LNHDA and CDR2 SQIVND (reference sequence). The V gene lost 4 bases and the J gene lost 5 bases, with 9 bases spanning the gap. The CDR3 protein is CASSNGNDQPQHF. DNA of the CDR3: TGTGCCAGTAGTAACGGTAATGATCAGCCCCAGCATTTT. Full variable domain (outside the CDR3, taken from reference TRBV19 and TRBJ1-5): DGGITQSPKYLFRKEGQNVTLSCEQNLNHDAMYWYRQDPGQGLRLIYYSQIVNDFQKGDIAEGYSVSREKKESFPLTVTSAQKNPTAFYLCASSNGNDQPQHFGDGTRLSIL.

The rearrangement links TRBV19 to TRBJ1-1, with D possibly TRBD1 on 5 matching bases. The CDR3 is made up of 15 amino acids. V was cut by 9 bases and J by 1 base, with 18 bases left in between. CDR1 LNHDA and CDR2 SQIVND come from the germline V gene (reference sequence). The CDR3 DNA sequence: TGTGCCAGCGGAGATAGAGACAGAGCGAACACTGAAGCTTTCTTT. It codes for CASGDRDRANTEAFF. Filled out from reference TRBV19 and TRBJ1-1, the complete variable domain reads DGGITQSPKYLFRKEGQNVTLSCEQNLNHDAMYWYRQDPGQGLRLIYYSQIVNDFQKGDIAEGYSVSREKKESFPLTVTSAQKNPTAFYLCASGDRDRANTEAFFGQGTRLTVV.